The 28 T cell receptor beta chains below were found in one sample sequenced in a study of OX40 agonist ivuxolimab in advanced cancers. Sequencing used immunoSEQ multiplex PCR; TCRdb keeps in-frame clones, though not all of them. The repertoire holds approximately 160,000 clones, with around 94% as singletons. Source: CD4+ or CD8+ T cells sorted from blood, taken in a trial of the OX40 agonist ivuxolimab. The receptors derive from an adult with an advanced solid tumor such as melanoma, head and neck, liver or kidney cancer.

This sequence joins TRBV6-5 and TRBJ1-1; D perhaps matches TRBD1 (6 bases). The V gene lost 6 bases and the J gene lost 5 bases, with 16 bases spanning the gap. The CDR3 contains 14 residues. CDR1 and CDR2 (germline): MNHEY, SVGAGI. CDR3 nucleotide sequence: TGTGCCAGCAGCCCCGAGGGGGGAGATACTGAAGCTTTCTTT. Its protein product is CASSPEGGDTEAFF.

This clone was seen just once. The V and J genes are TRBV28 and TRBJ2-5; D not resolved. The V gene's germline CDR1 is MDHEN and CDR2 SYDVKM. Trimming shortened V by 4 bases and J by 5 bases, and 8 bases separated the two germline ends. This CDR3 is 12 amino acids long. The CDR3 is CASSSLQETQYF. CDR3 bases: TGTGCCAGCAGTTCGCTCCAGGAGACCCAGTACTTC.

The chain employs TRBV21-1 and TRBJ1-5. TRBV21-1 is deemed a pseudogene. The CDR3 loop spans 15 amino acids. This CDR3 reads CASSRDRNSNQPQHF. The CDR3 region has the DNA TGTGCCAGCAGCAGGGACCGGAACAGCAATCAGCCCCAGCATTTT.

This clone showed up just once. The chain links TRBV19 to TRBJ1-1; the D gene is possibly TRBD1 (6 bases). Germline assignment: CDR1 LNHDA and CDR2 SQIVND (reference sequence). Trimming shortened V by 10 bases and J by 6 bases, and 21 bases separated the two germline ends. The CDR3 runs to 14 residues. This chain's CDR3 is CATSQGRLGSEAFF. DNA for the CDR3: TGTGCCACCAGCCAGGGGCGGTTGGGCTCTGAAGCTTTCTTT. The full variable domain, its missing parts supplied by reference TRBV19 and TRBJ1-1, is DGGITQSPKYLFRKEGQNVTLSCEQNLNHDAMYWYRQDPGQGLRLIYYSQIVNDFQKGDIAEGYSVSREKKESFPLTVTSAQKNPTAFYLCATSQGRLGSEAFFGQGTRLTVV.

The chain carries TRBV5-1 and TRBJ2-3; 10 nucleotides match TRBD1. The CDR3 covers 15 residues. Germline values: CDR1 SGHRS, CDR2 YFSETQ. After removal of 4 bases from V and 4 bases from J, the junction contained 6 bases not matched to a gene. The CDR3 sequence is CASSETTGGADTQYF. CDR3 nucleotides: TGCGCCAGCAGCGAAACGACAGGGGGCGCAGATACGCAGTATTTT.

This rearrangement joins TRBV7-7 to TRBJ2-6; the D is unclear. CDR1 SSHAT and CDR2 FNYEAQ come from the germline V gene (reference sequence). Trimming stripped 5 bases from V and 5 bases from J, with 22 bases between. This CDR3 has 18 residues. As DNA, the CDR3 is TGTGCCAGCAGCGAGTTGTCAGTGCCACAAAGTCGGGCCAACGTCCTGACTTTC. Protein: CASSELSVPQSRANVLTF.

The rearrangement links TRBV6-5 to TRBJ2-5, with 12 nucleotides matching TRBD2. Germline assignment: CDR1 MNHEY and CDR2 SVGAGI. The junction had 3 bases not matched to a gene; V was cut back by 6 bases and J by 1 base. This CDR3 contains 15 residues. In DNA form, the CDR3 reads TGTGCCAGCAGAACTAGCGGGAGGCTCCAAGAGACCCAGTACTTC. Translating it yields CASRTSGRLQETQYF.

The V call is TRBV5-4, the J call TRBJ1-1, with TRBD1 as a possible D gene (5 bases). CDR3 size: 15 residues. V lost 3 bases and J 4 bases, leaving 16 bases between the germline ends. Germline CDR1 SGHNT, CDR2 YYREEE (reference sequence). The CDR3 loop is CASSSGGGVSTEAFF. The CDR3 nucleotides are TGTGCCAGCAGCTCCGGGGGGGGAGTGAGCACTGAAGCTTTCTTT.

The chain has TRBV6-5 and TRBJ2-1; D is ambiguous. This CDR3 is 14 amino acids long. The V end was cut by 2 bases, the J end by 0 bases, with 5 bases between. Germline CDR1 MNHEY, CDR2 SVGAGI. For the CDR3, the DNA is TGTGCCAGCAGTTACGCAGACTCCTACAATGAGCAGTTCTTC. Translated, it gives CASSYADSYNEQFF.

This CDR3 is CASSPGSPNGYTF. The CDR3 nucleotides read TGTGCCAGCAGCCCCGGCTCTCCTAATGGCTACACCTTC. The V gene is TRBV7-3, the J gene TRBJ1-2, with unresolved D. CDR3 length: 13 residues. The V gene's germline CDR1 is SGHTA and CDR2 FQGTGA. Trimming pared 5 bases from V and 6 bases from J, leaving 13 bases between.

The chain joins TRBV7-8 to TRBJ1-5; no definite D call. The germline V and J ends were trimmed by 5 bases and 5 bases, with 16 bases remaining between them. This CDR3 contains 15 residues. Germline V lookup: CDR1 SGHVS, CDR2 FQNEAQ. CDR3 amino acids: CASSISGILDQPQHF. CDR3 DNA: TGTGCCAGCAGCATATCCGGGATCCTGGATCAGCCCCAGCATTTT.

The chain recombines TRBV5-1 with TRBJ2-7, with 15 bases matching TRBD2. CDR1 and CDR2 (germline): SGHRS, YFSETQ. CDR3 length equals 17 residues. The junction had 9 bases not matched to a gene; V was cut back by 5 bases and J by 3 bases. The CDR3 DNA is TGCGCCAGCAGGAAAGGACTAGCGGGAGGGCTCTTCTACGAGCAGTACTTC. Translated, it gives CASRKGLAGGLFYEQYF.

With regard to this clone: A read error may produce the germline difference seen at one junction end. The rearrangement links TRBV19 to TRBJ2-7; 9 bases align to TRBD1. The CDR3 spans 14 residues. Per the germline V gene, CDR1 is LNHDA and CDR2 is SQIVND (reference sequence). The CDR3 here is CASSKGQGLGEQYF. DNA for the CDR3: TGTGCCAGCAGTAAGGGACAGGGCCTAGGCGAGCAGTACTTC. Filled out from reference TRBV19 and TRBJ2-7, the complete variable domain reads DGGITQSPKYLFRKEGQNVTLSCEQNLNHDAMYWYRQDPGQGLRLIYYSQIVNDFQKGDIAEGYSVSREKKESFPLTVTSAQKNPTAFYLCASSKGQGLGEQYFGPGTRLTVT.

The CDR3 sequence is CASSVAAGGPGYTF. CDR3 DNA sequence: TGTGCCAGCAGCGTAGCGGCGGGGGGGCCTGGCTACACCTTC. The chain uses TRBV9 and TRBJ1-2; TRBD1 might be the D (6 bases). Germline lookup yields CDR1 SGDLS and CDR2 YYNGEE. V was shortened by 0 bases and J by 7 bases, with 13 bases between the two germline ends. CDR3 length: 14 amino acids.

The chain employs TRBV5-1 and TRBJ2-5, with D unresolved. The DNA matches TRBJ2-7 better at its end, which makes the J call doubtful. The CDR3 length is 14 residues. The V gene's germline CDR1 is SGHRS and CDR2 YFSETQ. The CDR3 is CASSLGPNSYEQYF. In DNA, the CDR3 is TGCGCCAGCAGCTTGGGGCCGAACTCCTACGAGCAGTACTTC.

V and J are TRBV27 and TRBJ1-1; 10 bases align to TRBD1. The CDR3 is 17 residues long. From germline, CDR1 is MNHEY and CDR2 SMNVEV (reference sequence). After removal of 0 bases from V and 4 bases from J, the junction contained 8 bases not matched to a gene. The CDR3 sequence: CASSLSRTGGAGTEAFF. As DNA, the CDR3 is TGTGCCAGCAGTTTATCGAGGACAGGGGGAGCGGGCACTGAAGCTTTCTTT.

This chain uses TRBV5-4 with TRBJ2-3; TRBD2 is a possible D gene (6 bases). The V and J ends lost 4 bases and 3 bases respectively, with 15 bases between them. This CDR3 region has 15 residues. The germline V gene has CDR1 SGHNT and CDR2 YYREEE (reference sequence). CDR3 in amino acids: CASSTATGETDTQYF. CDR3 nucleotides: TGTGCCAGCAGCACAGCTACGGGAGAAACAGATACGCAGTATTTT.

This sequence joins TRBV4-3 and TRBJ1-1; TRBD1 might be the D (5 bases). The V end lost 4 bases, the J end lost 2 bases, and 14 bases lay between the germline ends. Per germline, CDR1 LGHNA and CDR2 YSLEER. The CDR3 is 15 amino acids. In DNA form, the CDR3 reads TGCGCCAGCAGCCGGCAGGGTCAGGGTAACACTGAAGCTTTCTTT. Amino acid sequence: CASSRQGQGNTEAFF.

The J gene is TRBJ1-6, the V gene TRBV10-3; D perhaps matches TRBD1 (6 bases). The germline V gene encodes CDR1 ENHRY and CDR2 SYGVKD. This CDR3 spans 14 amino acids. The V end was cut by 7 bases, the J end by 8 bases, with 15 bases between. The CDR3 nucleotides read TGTGCCATCAAGTTTGAGGGGGGTGATTCACCCCTCCACTTT. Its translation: CAIKFEGGDSPLHF.

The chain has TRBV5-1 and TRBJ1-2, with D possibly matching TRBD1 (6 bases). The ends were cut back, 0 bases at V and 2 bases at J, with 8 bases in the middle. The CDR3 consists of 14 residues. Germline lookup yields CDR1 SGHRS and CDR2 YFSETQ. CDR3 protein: CASSLGQENYGYTF. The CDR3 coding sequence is TGCGCCAGCAGCTTGGGACAGGAGAACTATGGCTACACCTTC.

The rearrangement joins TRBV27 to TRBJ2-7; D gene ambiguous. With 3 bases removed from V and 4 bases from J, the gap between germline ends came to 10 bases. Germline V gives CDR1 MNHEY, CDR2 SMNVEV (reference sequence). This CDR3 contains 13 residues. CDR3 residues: CASSFVGGYEQYF. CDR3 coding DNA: TGTGCCAGCAGTTTCGTTGGTGGATACGAGCAGTACTTC.

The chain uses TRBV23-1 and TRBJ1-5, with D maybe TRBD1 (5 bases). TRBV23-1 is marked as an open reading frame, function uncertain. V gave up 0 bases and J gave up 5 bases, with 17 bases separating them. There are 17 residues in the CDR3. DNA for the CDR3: TGCGCCAGCAGTCAATCGCGGGACCTCAACATCCATCAGCCCCAGCATTTT. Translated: CASSQSRDLNIHQPQHF.

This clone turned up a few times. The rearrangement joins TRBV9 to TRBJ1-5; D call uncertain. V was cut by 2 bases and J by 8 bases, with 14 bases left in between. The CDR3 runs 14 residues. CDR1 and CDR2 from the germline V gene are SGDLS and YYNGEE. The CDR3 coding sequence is TGTGCCAGCAGCGTCGGGGATTTAACAAAGCCCCAGCATTTT. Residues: CASSVGDLTKPQHF.

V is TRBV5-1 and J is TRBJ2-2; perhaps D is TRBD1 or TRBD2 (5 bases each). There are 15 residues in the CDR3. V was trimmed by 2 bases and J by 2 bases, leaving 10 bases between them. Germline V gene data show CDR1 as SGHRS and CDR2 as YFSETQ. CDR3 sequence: CASSFRDGNTGELFF. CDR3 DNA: TGCGCCAGCAGCTTCCGGGACGGCAACACCGGGGAGCTGTTTTTT.

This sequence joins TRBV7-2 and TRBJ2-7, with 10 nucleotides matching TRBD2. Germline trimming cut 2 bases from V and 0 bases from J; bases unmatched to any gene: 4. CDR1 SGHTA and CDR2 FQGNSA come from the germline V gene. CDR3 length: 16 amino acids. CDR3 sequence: CASSLNPSGSSYEQYF. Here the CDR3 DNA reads TGTGCCAGCAGCTTAAACCCTAGCGGGAGCTCCTACGAGCAGTACTTC. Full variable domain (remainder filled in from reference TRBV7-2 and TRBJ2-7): GAGVSQSPSNKVTEKGKDVELRCDPISGHTALYWYRQSLGQGLEFLIYFQGNSAPDKSGLPSDRFSAERTGGSVSTLTIQRTQQEDSAVYLCASSLNPSGSSYEQYFGPGTRLTVT.

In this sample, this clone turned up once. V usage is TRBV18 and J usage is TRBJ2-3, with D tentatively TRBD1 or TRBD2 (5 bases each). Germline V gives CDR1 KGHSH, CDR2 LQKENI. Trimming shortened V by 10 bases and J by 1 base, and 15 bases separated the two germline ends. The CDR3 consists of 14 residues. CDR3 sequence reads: CATFRGQGTDTQYF. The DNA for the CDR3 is TGTGCCACCTTCCGGGGCCAGGGCACAGATACGCAGTATTTT.

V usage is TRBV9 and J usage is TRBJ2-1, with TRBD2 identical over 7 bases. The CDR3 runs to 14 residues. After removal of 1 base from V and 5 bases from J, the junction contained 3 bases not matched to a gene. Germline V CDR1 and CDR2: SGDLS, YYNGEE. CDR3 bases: TGTGCCAGCAGCGTACCGGGAGGAGACAATGAGCAGTTCTTC. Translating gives CASSVPGGDNEQFF.

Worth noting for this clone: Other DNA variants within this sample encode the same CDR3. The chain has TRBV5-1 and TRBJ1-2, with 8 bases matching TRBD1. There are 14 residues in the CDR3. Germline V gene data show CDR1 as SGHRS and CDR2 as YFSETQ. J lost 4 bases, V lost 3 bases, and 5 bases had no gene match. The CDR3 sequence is CASSSGQGSYGYTF. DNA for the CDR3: TGCGCCAGCAGCTCCGGACAGGGTAGCTATGGCTACACCTTC. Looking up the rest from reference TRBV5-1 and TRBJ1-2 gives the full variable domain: KAGVTQTPRYLIKTRGQQVTLSCSPISGHRSVSWYQQTPGQGLQFLFEYFSETQRNKGNFPGRFSGRQFSNSRSEMNVSTLELGDSALYLCASSSGQGSYGYTFGSGTRLTVV.